The 18 T cell receptor beta chains reported below all come from one sample, sequenced in a study of T cells in Graves' hyperthyroidism and ophthalmopathy. The TCR beta CDR3 regions underwent amplification using RNA transcripts as the source. HTBI primers were the set used in a first-round RT-PCR of the TCR CDR3. TCRdb itself ran the multiplex PCR reads through MiXCR, one entry per CDR3 protein. The sample carries about 200,000 distinct CDR3 sequences, less than 20% recorded once. Sequencing was performed on blood. The receptors stem from a woman in her forties or fifties with Graves' hyperthyroidism.

This clonotype was picked up many times. The V gene is TRBV2, the J gene TRBJ1-1; TRBD1 matches 9 bases. V lost 6 bases, J lost 6 bases, and 8 bases stayed unmatched. This CDR3 is 14 amino acids long. Germline V gives CDR1 SNHLY, CDR2 FYNNEI. This CDR3 is CASSLQGARSEAFF. The CDR3 coding sequence is TGTGCCAGCAGCTTACAGGGGGCTAGGTCTGAAGCTTTCTTT.

The rearrangement links TRBV4-2 to TRBJ1-1; 10 nucleotides match TRBD1. Trimming at V came to 5 bases and at J to 0 bases, leaving 18 bases not matched to a gene. Germline CDR1 reads LGHNA; CDR2 reads YNFKEQ. The CDR3 sequence is 20 residues long. CDR3 amino acids: CASSFIRPPGQGNMNTEAFF. CDR3 DNA: TGTGCCAGCAGCTTCATCAGGCCCCCGGGACAGGGGAACATGAACACTGAAGCTTTCTTT.

This clonotype appeared a single time. The chain joins TRBV4-1 to TRBJ1-3; TRBD1 might be the D (5 bases). V lost 1 base and J lost 2, with 21 bases in between. The CDR3 extends over 19 amino acids. Germline V gene data show CDR1 as MGHRA and CDR2 as YSYEKL. The CDR3 nucleotides read TGCGCCAGCAGCCAAGCCGCTCGACGGCCCGGGGGACCTGGAAACACCATATATTTT. Its translation: CASSQAARRPGGPGNTIYF.

This clonotype appeared a few times. This chain joins TRBV20-1 and TRBJ1-1; weak D call: TRBD1 (5 bases). The V and J ends lost 6 bases and 5 bases respectively, with 16 bases between them. CDR1 and CDR2 (germline): DFQATT, SNEGSKA (reference sequence). This CDR3 spans 13 amino acids. CDR3 sequence (DNA): TGCAGTGCCCCCTCCGGGGGTAAGACTGAAGCTTTCTTT. Translated: CSAPSGGKTEAFF.

The CDR3 here is CSAVGRQETQYF. CDR3 DNA sequence: TGCAGCGCAGTAGGGCGCCAAGAGACCCAGTACTTC. The chain couples TRBV29-1 to TRBJ2-5; D gene ambiguous. Germline assignment: CDR1 SQVTM and CDR2 ANQGSEA. The CDR3 is made up of 12 amino acids. The ends were cut back, 7 bases at V and 1 base at J, with 10 bases in the middle.

The rearrangement links TRBV6-1 to TRBJ1-1, with D hard to call. This CDR3 has 13 amino acids. V lost 6 bases and J lost 4, with 12 bases in between. The V gene's germline CDR1 is MNHNS and CDR2 SASEGT. Here the CDR3 reads CASRTDGGTEAFF. Written as DNA, the CDR3 is TGTGCCAGCAGAACAGACGGTGGCACTGAAGCTTTCTTT.

The chain recombines TRBV19 with TRBJ1-2; maybe TRBD1 (5 bases). Germline loops: CDR1 LNHDA, CDR2 SQIVND (reference sequence). Trimming pared 4 bases from V and 2 bases from J, leaving 8 bases between. CDR3 length equals 13 residues. Written as DNA, the CDR3 is TGTGCCAGTAGTAGGGGACGGAACTATGGCTACACCTTC. The encoded protein is CASSRGRNYGYTF.

Ten or more counts support this clonotype. The V call is TRBV6-1, the J call TRBJ2-2; D uncertain. CDR3 length: 14 amino acids. The V end was cut by 6 bases, the J end by 7 bases, with 15 bases between. Germline lookup yields CDR1 MNHNS and CDR2 SASEGT. CDR3 in DNA: TGTGCCAGCAGCCCCCGGGCCTCACTCGGGGAGCTGTTTTTT. Translated, it gives CASSPRASLGELFF.

In this sample, this clonotype turned up many times. The rearrangement joins TRBV3-1 to TRBJ1-1, with 8 bases aligning to TRBD1. This CDR3 contains 13 residues. J lost 8 bases, V lost 2 bases, and 4 bases had no gene match. CDR1 and CDR2 (germline): LGHDT, YNNKEL (reference sequence). The CDR3 bases are TGTGCCAGCAGCCAAATTGGACAGGGAGAAGCTTTCTTT. This translates into CASSQIGQGEAFF.

This clonotype occurred many times. The V call is TRBV12-3 or TRBV12-4, the J call TRBJ1-5; D is uncertain. V was cut by 7 bases and J by 3 bases, with 4 bases left in between. The CDR3 is 11 amino acids. CDR3 residues: CASTFNQPQHF. The DNA for the CDR3 is TGTGCCAGCACCTTCAATCAGCCCCAGCATTTT.

This clonotype appeared many times. This chain links TRBV5-1 with TRBJ2-1, with D perhaps assigned TRBD1 or TRBD2 (5 bases each). The V end was cut by 4 bases, the J end by 3 bases, with 17 bases between. CDR1 SGHRS and CDR2 YFSETQ come from the germline V gene. This CDR3 is built from 16 residues. The CDR3 sequence: CASSLTGTGFYNEQFF. The CDR3 DNA reads as TGCGCCAGCAGCCTAACCGGGACCGGATTCTACAATGAGCAGTTCTTC.

This clonotype was seen at least ten times. The chain couples TRBV2 to TRBJ2-1, with 14 bases aligning to TRBD2. V was pared by 10 bases and J by 8 bases, with 7 bases of the junction left unmatched. Germline V gene sequence: CDR1 SNHLY, CDR2 FYNNEI. This CDR3 spans 14 amino acids. CDR3 nucleotides: TGTGCCACTACGGGACTAGCGGGAGTAGATGAGCAGTTCTTC. It yields the protein CATTGLAGVDEQFF.

In its sample, this clonotype was seen many times. The J gene is TRBJ2-5, the V gene TRBV27; D possibly matches TRBD1 or TRBD2 (6 bases each). Trimming left V 8 bases short and J 5 bases short, with 18 bases between. The CDR3 has 14 residues. Germline-derived CDR1 and CDR2 are MNHEY and SMNVEV (reference sequence). CDR3 sequence reads: CASRGGGGGETQYF. The CDR3 DNA follows: TGTGCCAGCCGAGGAGGGGGAGGAGGCGAGACCCAGTACTTC.

A few counts support this clonotype. The chain carries TRBV28 and TRBJ2-3; no definite D call. Trimming took 5 bases from V and 7 from J, leaving 13 bases between them. The CDR3 length is 13 residues. Germline V gene data show CDR1 as MDHEN and CDR2 as SYDVKM. The CDR3 bases are TGTGCCAGCAGTCTCATTAAACAAAATACGCAGTATTTT. This codes for CASSLIKQNTQYF.

This clonotype was found many times. This sequence joins TRBV28 and TRBJ2-7; either TRBD1 or TRBD2 may supply D (5 bases each). CDR3 length equals 14 residues. The V gene lost 2 bases and the J gene lost 3 bases, with 11 bases spanning the gap. Germline V gene data show CDR1 as MDHEN and CDR2 as SYDVKM. The CDR3 DNA reads as TGTGCCAGCAGTTTAGGGGGAGTCGGCTACGAGCAGTACTTC. Amino acid sequence: CASSLGGVGYEQYF.

This clonotype occurred many times. The J gene is TRBJ1-5, the V gene TRBV7-3; D is uncertain. Per germline, CDR1 SGHTA and CDR2 FQGTGA. Trimming removed 1 base from V and 8 bases from J, with 9 bases in between. This CDR3 contains 13 residues. The CDR3: CASSLNLREPQHF. Written as DNA, the CDR3 is TGTGCCAGCAGCTTAAACTTACGGGAGCCCCAGCATTTT.

This clonotype was counted between two and nine times. The chain links TRBV10-2 to TRBJ2-5; D not resolved. The V end was cut by 2 bases, the J end by 5 bases, with 6 bases between. Germline V gene sequence: CDR1 WSHSY, CDR2 SAAADI. There are 12 residues in the CDR3. The DNA for the CDR3 is TGCGCCAGCAGTGAGGATGTGGAGACCCAGTACTTC. Its protein product is CASSEDVETQYF.

Only a few counts were recorded for this clonotype. This rearrangement joins TRBV11-3 to TRBJ2-7, with TRBD2 identical over 8 bases. The ends lost 5 bases at V and 0 bases at J; junction bases unmatched: 9. From germline, CDR1 is SGHNT and CDR2 YENEEA. The CDR3 loop spans 16 amino acids. In DNA, the CDR3 is TGTGCCAGCAGCCCCCTAGCGGGCCCCACCTCCTACGAGCAGTACTTC. Translation: CASSPLAGPTSYEQYF.